This record covers a single T cell receptor beta chain. The data derive from a study of T cell repertoires in cytomegalovirus infection. The ends lost 5 bases at V and 10 bases at J; junction bases unmatched: 13. Per germline, CDR1 LNHDA and CDR2 SQIVND (reference sequence). The CDR3 consists of 15 residues. One entry per CDR3 protein, called by TCRdb with MiXCR from the reads. The data hold 480,000 or so distinct CDR3 sequences, with approximately 10% observed a single time. Sequenced input: PBMCs. This receptor was obtained from a human donor in good health (CMV status not recorded). Some clones in this sample may be carry-over from other donors' samples. V is TRBV19 and J is TRBJ1-1, with 10 bases identical to TRBD1. CDR3: CASSPGTGTGVTAFF. In nucleotides, the CDR3 is TGTGCCAGTAGTCCAGGGACGGGGACAGGGGTTACAGCTTTCTTT.